The 21 T cell receptor beta chains given below trace back to one sample, sequenced in a study of blood T cell repertoires in COVID-19. The repertoire was sequenced with immunoSEQ multiplex PCR; TCRdb's copy has only in-frame clones and lacks some. The top ten clones hold 1.5% to 2% of a sample with under 300,000 clones, approximately 89% of them seen once. Sequencing was done on a sample of PBMCs or T cells enriched from blood (not recorded which). All receptors come from a woman between 55 and 75 years old who had recovered from COVID-19.

The CDR3 coding sequence is TGTGCCAGCAATTCCGGTGTTACTGAAAAACTGTTTTTT. Translation: CASNSGVTEKLFF. The chain carries TRBV28 and TRBJ1-4, with no clear D. The CDR3 extends over 13 amino acids. CDR1 and CDR2 from the germline V gene are MDHEN and SYDVKM. Trimming cost V 7 bases and J 7 bases, with 13 bases left between them. The whole variable domain, filled in from reference TRBV28 and TRBJ1-4, reads DVKVTQSSRYLVKRTGEKVFLECVQDMDHENMFWYRQDPGLGLRLIYFSYDVKMKEKGDIPEGYSVSREKKERFSLILESASTNQTSMYLCASNSGVTEKLFFGSGTQLSVL.

The chain carries TRBV7-9 and TRBJ2-1, with 11 bases identical to TRBD1. The trim removed 0 bases at V and 4 bases at J, leaving 5 bases unmatched. Germline CDR1 reads SEHNR; CDR2 reads FQNEAQ (reference sequence). This CDR3 is built from 17 residues. The CDR3, as DNA: TGTGCCAGCAGCTTAGCAAGGACAGGGGGCGGTTACAATGAGCAGTTCTTC. Its protein product is CASSLARTGGGYNEQFF.

V and J are TRBV7-3 and TRBJ1-1; 10 nucleotides agree with TRBD1. V lost 4 bases to trimming and J lost 6 bases; unmatched junction nucleotides: 5. The germline CDR1 and CDR2 sequences are SGHTA and FQGTGA. The CDR3 covers 14 residues. CDR3 sequence reads: CASSSRQGAAEAFF. The CDR3 nucleotides are TGTGCCAGCAGCTCGCGACAGGGGGCGGCTGAAGCTTTCTTT.

The chain recombines TRBV28 with TRBJ1-6; 8 positions agree with TRBD1. The CDR3 has 15 residues. The trim removed 7 bases at V and 8 bases at J, leaving 10 bases unmatched. Germline V gene data show CDR1 as MDHEN and CDR2 as SYDVKM. CDR3: CASNLRRDRYSPLHF. The CDR3 DNA is TGTGCCAGCAACCTACGACGGGACAGGTATTCACCCCTCCACTTT.

V is TRBV5-6 and J is TRBJ2-5, with D maybe TRBD1 (6 bases). Between the trimmed V and J ends, which lost 0 bases and 2 bases, there was a span of 8 bases. CDR1 and CDR2 from the germline V gene are SGHDT and YYEEEE. The CDR3 length is 14 residues. The CDR3 DNA follows: TGTGCCAGCAGCTTGGTAGGGGGACAAGAGACCCAGTACTTC. Protein sequence: CASSLVGGQETQYF.

The chain has TRBV4-1 and TRBJ1-4; D possibly corresponds to TRBD1 (5 bases). The CDR3 is made up of 15 amino acids. V lost 0 bases, J lost 2 bases, and 7 bases lay in between. CDR1 is MGHRA and CDR2 is YSYEKL in the germline V gene. This chain's CDR3 is CASSQDRVTNEKLFF. CDR3 coding DNA: TGCGCCAGCAGCCAAGACAGGGTTACTAATGAAAAACTGTTTTTT.

V gene TRBV4-1 combines with J gene TRBJ2-6; a weak D match, TRBD1 (5 bases). Germline V lookup: CDR1 MGHRA, CDR2 YSYEKL. The ends were cut back, 4 bases at V and 0 bases at J, with 16 bases in the middle. The CDR3 runs to 18 residues. CDR3 in DNA: TGCGCCAGCAGCCCAGAATTGACAGCCGTCTCTGGGGCCAACGTCCTGACTTTC. It codes for CASSPELTAVSGANVLTF.

The V call is TRBV7-3, the J call TRBJ1-2, with TRBD1 matching over 7 bases. The CDR3 consists of 14 residues. Germline assignment: CDR1 SGHTA and CDR2 FQGTGA. J was trimmed by 2 bases and V by 5 bases; bases with no gene match: 5. CDR3 loop: CASSVGQSNYGYTF. The CDR3 coding sequence is TGTGCCAGCAGCGTGGGACAGAGCAACTATGGCTACACCTTC. The complete variable domain, with remaining parts taken from reference TRBV7-3 and TRBJ1-2, reads GAGVSQTPSNKVTEKGKYVELRCDPISGHTALYWYRQSLGQGPEFLIYFQGTGAADDSGLPNDRFFAVRPEGSVSTLKIQRTERGDSAVYLCASSVGQSNYGYTFGSGTRLTVV.

V usage is TRBV21-1 and J usage is TRBJ2-7; no DNA check was done on the table's D call, TRBD1. TRBV21-1 is classified as a pseudogene. The CDR3 totals 14 residues. CDR3 region: CASSKKDRPHEQYF. In DNA form, the CDR3 reads TGTGCCAGCAGCAAGAAGGACAGGCCTCACGAGCAGTACTTC.

The CDR3 loop is CAINSQGYNQPQHF. The CDR3, as DNA: TGTGCCATCAACAGCCAGGGATACAATCAGCCCCAGCATTTT. The V call is TRBV10-3, the J call TRBJ1-5, with D possibly being TRBD1 (5 bases). V dropped 7 bases and J dropped 3 bases, with 13 bases sitting between them. Germline V lookup: CDR1 ENHRY, CDR2 SYGVKD. This CDR3 spans 14 amino acids.

The J gene is TRBJ1-5, the V gene TRBV21-1. TRBV21-1 counts as a pseudogene. The length of the CDR3 is 13 residues. CDR3 protein: CASSKDGFQPQHF. CDR3 DNA sequence: TGTGCCAGCAGCAAAGACGGGTTTCAGCCCCAGCATTTT.

V and J are TRBV27 and TRBJ2-7, with 8 nucleotides matching TRBD2. V lost 3 bases and J lost 6; bases outside the gene matches: 7. Germline CDR1 reads MNHEY; CDR2 reads SMNVEV (reference sequence). The CDR3 is 14 amino acids. In DNA form, the CDR3 reads TGTGCCAGCAGTTTCGGGAGGGGCGAGGGCGAGCAGTACTTC. As protein: CASSFGRGEGEQYF.

This chain uses TRBV5-6 with TRBJ2-7; D perhaps matches TRBD1 (5 bases). CDR1 and CDR2 (germline): SGHDT, YYEEEE. CDR3 size: 15 residues. Trimming cost V 3 bases and J 6 bases, with 19 bases left between them. The CDR3 reads CASSSEAGLPSEQYF. The CDR3 region has the DNA TGTGCCAGCAGCTCGGAAGCAGGGTTGCCAAGCGAGCAGTACTTC.

The V and J genes are TRBV7-2 and TRBJ1-6; D is uncertain. V was shortened by 5 bases and J by 10 bases, with 12 bases between the two germline ends. The germline V gene has CDR1 SGHTA and CDR2 FQGNSA. The CDR3 sequence is 13 residues long. DNA of the CDR3: TGTGCCAGCAGCCCCGAGGAACGGTCACCCCTCCACTTT. It is translated as CASSPEERSPLHF.

A word on this clone: The same CDR3 can be traced to other DNA sequences in this sample. This sequence joins TRBV3-1 (or the pseudogene TRBV3-2) and TRBJ1-1; 9 bases align to TRBD1. V was pared by 4 bases and J by 4 bases, with 4 bases of the junction left unmatched. This CDR3 comprises 14 residues. CDR1 LGHDT and CDR2 YNNKEL come from the germline V gene (reference sequence). In DNA, the CDR3 is TGTGCCAGCAGCCTGGGACAGGGTCGCACTGAAGCTTTCTTT. It translates to CASSLGQGRTEAFF.

This chain uses TRBV19 with TRBJ1-1, with D possibly being TRBD1 (6 bases). The CDR3 length is 14 residues. In germline, CDR1 is LNHDA, CDR2 SQIVND (reference sequence). V lost 8 bases, J lost 11 bases, and 24 bases lay in between. CDR3 amino acids: CASQLVAGDLLAFF. The DNA for the CDR3 is TGTGCCAGTCAATTGGTGGCAGGGGATTTGTTGGCTTTCTTT.

The rearrangement uses TRBV11-3 and TRBJ1-2; no definite D call. CDR1 is SGHNT, CDR2 YENEEA, per germline. This CDR3 comprises 13 residues. V was shortened by 5 bases and J by 7 bases, with 14 bases between the two germline ends. CDR3 coding DNA: TGTGCCAGCAGCCGCGACACCGACCCTGGCTACACCTTC. The encoded protein is CASSRDTDPGYTF.

The gene calls are TRBV10-2 and TRBJ2-1, with D possibly being TRBD2 (6 bases). V shed 8 bases and J shed 7 bases, with 15 bases lying between them. Germline assignment: CDR1 WSHSY and CDR2 SAAADI. This CDR3 is built from 13 residues. This chain's CDR3 is CASSTGEGNEQFF. The DNA of the CDR3 is TGCGCCAGCTCGACGGGAGAAGGAAATGAGCAGTTCTTC.

The chain is built from TRBV28 and TRBJ1-2, with TRBD1 as a possible D gene (6 bases). The CDR3 has 14 residues. Per germline, CDR1 MDHEN and CDR2 SYDVKM. Trimming took off 5 bases at V and 5 bases at J, with 15 bases between the two ends. This chain's CDR3 is CASSPPTGLYGYTF. The CDR3 DNA sequence: TGTGCCAGCAGTCCACCTACAGGGCTATATGGCTACACCTTC.

This clone was picked up one time. This chain joins TRBV18 and TRBJ2-5; tentative D call: TRBD1 (6 bases). This CDR3 has 14 residues. V lost 4 bases and J 1 base, leaving 10 bases between the germline ends. CDR1 is KGHSH, CDR2 LQKENI, per germline. The CDR3 DNA is TGTGCCAGCTCACGGGTGGGGGCCCAAGAGACCCAGTACTTC. It encodes CASSRVGAQETQYF.

This clone appeared a few times. V usage is TRBV3-1 (or the pseudogene TRBV3-2) and J usage is TRBJ1-2, with TRBD1 matching 12 bases. With 1 base clipped from V and 6 bases from J, the junction kept 9 bases outside the gene matches. CDR3 size: 17 residues. CDR1 is LGHDT and CDR2 is YNNKEL in the germline V gene (reference sequence). CDR3 DNA sequence: TGTGCCAGCAGCCAAGTCGCCGGGACAGGGGGCTATAATGGCTACACCTTC. It translates to CASSQVAGTGGYNGYTF.